This T cell receptor (beta chain) was identified in a study of T cells in Graves' hyperthyroidism and ophthalmopathy. The overall study: Before treatment of any kind, peripheral blood was taken at initial diagnosis. Study-wide findings and caveats: Ophthalmopathy stood apart from stable hyperthyroidism in a 13 V-J model.

The CDR3 has 15 amino acids. Germline V gene lookup returns CDR1 SGHTA and CDR2 FQGNSA. The V and J ends lost 5 bases and 4 bases, in that order; junction bases with no gene match: 9. This clonotype was detected many times. Its target is unknown. The investigators amplified TCR beta CDR3 regions from RNA transcripts. In the first-round RT-PCR of the TCR CDR3, the HTBI primer set was used. TCRdb recomputed calls from the multiplex PCR reads with MiXCR, one row per CDR3 protein. This table has fewer than 350,000 distinct CDR3 sequences, roughly 19% appearing once. What was sequenced was blood. The origin of this receptor is a man between 45 and 60 years old with Graves' ophthalmopathy. The V call is TRBV7-2, the J call TRBJ1-1; the match to TRBD1 covers 8 bases. DNA for the CDR3: TGTGCCAGCAGCGCGCAGGGGGCGCAGGTCACTGAAGCTTTCTTT. This codes for CASSAQGAQVTEAFF.